Following are 7 T cell receptor beta chains from one sample sequenced in a study of a mutant IDH1 vaccine in newly diagnosed glioma. What these receptors recognize is not known. Noted time point: week 23, last vaccination. The investigators gave 300 ug of mutant IDH1 20-mer peptide in each vaccine dose, together with topical imiquimod. The assay was immunoSEQ multiplex PCR, and TCRdb's table has in-frame clones only and misses some. Of about 54,000 clones in the sample, over 70% are singletons; the top ten hold 6.2%. The specimen comprised PBMCs, sampled from a glioma patient whose treatment included an IDH1 peptide vaccine. The receptors come from a man aged 40-49 years with glioma.

The chain carries TRBV7-2 and TRBJ2-7; D is unresolved. The CDR3 spans 16 residues. The V end was cut by 1 base, the J end by 2 bases, with 15 bases between. Germline V lookup: CDR1 SGHTA, CDR2 FQGNSA. The CDR3 is CASSLDAYGKAYEQYF. The CDR3 DNA reads as TGTGCCAGCAGCTTAGACGCGTACGGTAAGGCCTACGAGCAGTACTTC.

J is TRBJ1-6 and V is TRBV2; the match to TRBD1 covers 8 bases. Germline V gene lookup returns CDR1 SNHLY and CDR2 FYNNEI. The CDR3 totals 16 residues. V lost 6 bases, J lost 6 bases, and 10 bases stayed unmatched. As DNA, the CDR3 is TGTGCCAGCAGGGACTCAGGGGGCGCGGGTAATTCACCCCTCCACTTT. It is translated as CASRDSGGAGNSPLHF.

The genes are TRBV2 and TRBJ1-6; 8 bases match TRBD1. The V gene's germline CDR1 is SNHLY and CDR2 FYNNEI. Trimming took 7 bases from V and 7 from J; bases not matched to a gene: 9. There are 15 residues in the CDR3. CDR3 protein: CASKFQGARNSPLHF. The DNA for the CDR3 is TGTGCCAGCAAGTTCCAGGGGGCGAGGAATTCACCCCTCCACTTT.

The genes are TRBV7-9 and TRBJ1-4; TRBD1 is a possible D gene (6 bases). Germline loops: CDR1 SEHNR, CDR2 FQNEAQ (reference sequence). This CDR3 comprises 15 residues. Trimming pared 1 base from V and 4 bases from J, leaving 10 bases between. The DNA for the CDR3 is TGTGCCAGCAGCTTAGGTGGACAGATTAATGAAAAACTGTTTTTT. It translates to CASSLGGQINEKLFF. Supplemented by reference TRBV7-9 and TRBJ1-4, the full variable domain reads DTGVSQNPRHKITKRGQNVTFRCDPISEHNRLYWYRQTLGQGPEFLTYFQNEAQLEKSRLLSDRFSAERPKGSFSTLEIQRTEQGDSAMYLCASSLGGQINEKLFFGSGTQLSVL.

The chain uses TRBV20-1 and TRBJ2-1, with 8 positions matching TRBD1. The J segment lost 11 bases and the V segment lost 6 bases, leaving 6 bases of the junction unmatched. The germline V gene has CDR1 DFQATT and CDR2 SNEGSKA (reference sequence). The CDR3 covers 11 residues. The CDR3 loop reads CSASRGRQQFF. The CDR3, as DNA: TGCAGTGCGAGCAGGGGGCGTCAGCAGTTCTTC.

The table lists this clone with a few counts. The chain recombines TRBV9 with TRBJ1-2, with unresolved D. The germline V gene encodes CDR1 SGDLS and CDR2 YYNGEE. The V end lost 0 bases, the J end lost 6 bases, and 18 bases lay between the germline ends. This CDR3 contains 16 residues. CDR3 sequence: CASSVDWTPPGDGYTF. As DNA, the CDR3 is TGTGCCAGCAGCGTAGATTGGACGCCTCCAGGTGATGGCTACACCTTC.

The chain combines TRBV2 with TRBJ2-6; a weak D match, TRBD2 (5 bases). Per germline, CDR1 SNHLY and CDR2 FYNNEI. V lost 8 bases to trimming and J lost 0 bases, with 11 bases between them. The CDR3 extends over 15 amino acids. The CDR3 is CASGRFSSGANVLTF. In nucleotides, the CDR3 is TGTGCCAGCGGGAGATTCTCCTCTGGGGCCAACGTCCTGACTTTC.